This T cell receptor (beta chain) is from a study of PD-1 blockade in classical Hodgkin lymphoma. The CDR3 totals 14 residues. V lost 2 bases to trimming and J lost 4 bases, with 12 bases between them. Per the germline V gene, CDR1 is ENHRY and CDR2 is SYGVKD. Study-wide findings and caveats: Baseline TCR diversity was reportedly lower in newly diagnosed patients than healthy donors. Whatever underlies the repertoire differences (possibly disease activity or prior therapy) remains undefined.

The count of this clone is one. Its target is unknown. Clones were sequenced by immunoSEQ multiplex PCR, and TCRdb holds only the in-frame ones, with some missing. Of around 5,000 clones in the sample, over 75% were seen once. Regarding time point: newly diagnosed, previously untreated cHL patient sample. Thawed PBMCs were subjected to magnetic negative selection, which yielded isolated CD8+ T cells. PBMCs representing newly diagnosed, untreated classical Hodgkin lymphoma functioned as the comparison. This clonotype originated in a human donor with classical Hodgkin lymphoma. The chain uses TRBV10-3 and TRBJ2-7, with D possibly TRBD1 on 5 matching bases. Input material: CD8+ T cells from blood. The CDR3 reads CAISEGHRLYEQYF. In DNA form, the CDR3 reads TGTGCCATCAGTGAGGGACACCGCCTGTACGAGCAGTACTTC.